This TCR beta chain was identified during a study of T cell repertoires in cytomegalovirus infection. Study-wide context: Indicated by public TCR beta signatures were CMV infection and matching HLA type.

With respect to this clonotype: Its antigen is currently unknown.

Overall study results and limits: Public TCR beta family frequency separated CMV-and-HLA carriers, including in an independent cohort.

TCRdb re-called the reads through MiXCR, storing one row per CDR3 protein. The sample has 300,000 to 400,000 distinct CDR3 sequences; 25% to 35% are singletons. Sequenced here: cultured PBMCs, sampled from culture after CMV antigen stimulation. The TCR sequence derives from a human donor in good health (CMV status not recorded). Some clones in this sample may be carry-over from other donors' samples.

CDR3 sequence: CASSRGLYFYEQYF. DNA of the CDR3: TGTGCCAGCAGCCGTGGACTGTACTTCTACGAGCAGTACTTC. The gene calls are TRBV3-1 and TRBJ2-7, with a weak D call TRBD2 (5 bases). The V gene's germline CDR1 is LGHDT and CDR2 YNNKEL (reference sequence). V lost 4 bases and J lost 3, with 13 bases in between. This CDR3 is built from 14 residues.